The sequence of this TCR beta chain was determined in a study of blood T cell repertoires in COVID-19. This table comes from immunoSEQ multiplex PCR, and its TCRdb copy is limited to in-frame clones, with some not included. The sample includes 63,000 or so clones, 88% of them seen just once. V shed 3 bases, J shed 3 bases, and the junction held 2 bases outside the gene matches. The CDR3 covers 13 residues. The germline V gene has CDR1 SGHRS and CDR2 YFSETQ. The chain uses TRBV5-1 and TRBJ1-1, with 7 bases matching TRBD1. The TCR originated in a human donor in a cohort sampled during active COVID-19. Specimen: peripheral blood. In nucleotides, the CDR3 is TGCGCCAGCAGCTCCCAGGGGGACACTGAAGCTTTCTTT. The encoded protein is CASSSQGDTEAFF.